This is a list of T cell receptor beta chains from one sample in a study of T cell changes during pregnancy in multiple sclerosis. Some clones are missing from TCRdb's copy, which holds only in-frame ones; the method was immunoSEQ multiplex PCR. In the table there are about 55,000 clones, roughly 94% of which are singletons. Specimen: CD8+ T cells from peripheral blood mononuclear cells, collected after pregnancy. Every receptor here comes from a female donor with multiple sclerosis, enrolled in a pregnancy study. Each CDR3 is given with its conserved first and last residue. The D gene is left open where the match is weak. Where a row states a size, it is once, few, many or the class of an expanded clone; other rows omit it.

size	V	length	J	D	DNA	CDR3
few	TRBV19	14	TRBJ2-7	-	TGTGCCAGTAGTATGGCGGGACGAGACTACGAGCAGTACTTC	CASSMAGRDYEQYF
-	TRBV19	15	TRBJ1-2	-	TGTGCCAGTAGTACTCCTCCAAGCCTTAACTATGGCTACACCTTC	CASSTPPSLNYGYTF
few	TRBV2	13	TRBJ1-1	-	TGTGCCAGCAAATACACAGGGTCCGTTGAAGCTTTCTTT	CASKYTGSVEAFF
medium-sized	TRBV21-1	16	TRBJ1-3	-	TGTGCCAGCTCTCCTGCAACCAGGGGCGGCGGAACCACCATATATTTT	CASSPATRGGGTTIYF
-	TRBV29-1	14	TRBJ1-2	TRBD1	TGCAGCGTATACCCGGACAGGGGGCTCTATGGCTACACCTTC	CSVYPDRGLYGYTF
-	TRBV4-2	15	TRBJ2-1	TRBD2	TGTGCCAGCAGCCAAGGGCCTAGCGGGAAGGATGAGCAGTTCTTC	CASSQGPSGKDEQFF
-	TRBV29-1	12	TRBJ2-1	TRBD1	TGCAGCGCCGGACAGGGAAACAATGAGCAGTTCTTC	CSAGQGNNEQFF
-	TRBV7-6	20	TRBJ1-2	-	TGTGCCAGCAGCGTCGCCGGTCCGGCTGGCAGGGCGGGGAGTAACTATGGCTACACCTTC	CASSVAGPAGRAGSNYGYTF
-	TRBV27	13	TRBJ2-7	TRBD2	TGTGCCAGCAGTCTTGGACTAGGCCTCGAGCAGTACTTC	CASSLGLGLEQYF
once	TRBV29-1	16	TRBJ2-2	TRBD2	TGCAGCGTTGAAGGGTCTAGCGGAGCCTTCACCGGGGAGCTGTTTTTT	CSVEGSSGAFTGELFF
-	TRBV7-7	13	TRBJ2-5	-	TGTGCCAGCAGCTTATCAGTAAAAGAGACCCAGTACTTC	CASSLSVKETQYF
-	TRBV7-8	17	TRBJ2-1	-	TGTGCCAGCACCCAGGGCACACAGGTTGGGACCTACAATGAGCAGTTCTTC	CASTQGTQVGTYNEQFF
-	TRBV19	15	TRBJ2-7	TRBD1	TGTGCCAGTAGTATAATTAGGGACAGGGTAAACGAGCAGTACTTC	CASSIIRDRVNEQYF
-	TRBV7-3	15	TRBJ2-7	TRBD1	TGTGCCAGCAGTAGTCAGGGGGCGGGTTACGGCGAGCAGTACTTC	CASSSQGAGYGEQYF
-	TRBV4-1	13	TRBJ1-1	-	TGCGCCAGCAGCCAGGACAGATACACTGAAGCTTTCTTT	CASSQDRYTEAFF
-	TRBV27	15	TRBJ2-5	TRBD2	TGTGCCAGCAGTTTAGACGGGAGGGTCCAGGAGACCCAGTACTTC	CASSLDGRVQETQYF
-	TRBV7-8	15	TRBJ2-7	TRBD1	TGTGCCAGCAGCTTACCCCCGAGACAGGGGTACGAGCAGTACTTC	CASSLPPRQGYEQYF
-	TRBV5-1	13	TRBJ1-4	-	TGCGCCAGCAGGGAAGACAGAAATGAAAAACTGTTTTTT	CASREDRNEKLFF
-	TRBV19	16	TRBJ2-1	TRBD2	TGTGCCAGTAGAGGGGCTAGCGGGAATATCTACAATGAGCAGTTCTTC	CASRGASGNIYNEQFF
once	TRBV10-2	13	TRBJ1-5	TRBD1	TGCGCCAGCAGTGAAGGGGGCGGTCAGCCCCAGCATTTT	CASSEGGGQPQHF
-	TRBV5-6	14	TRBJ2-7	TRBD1	TGTGCCAGCAGCGCGGGGACAGGCTACCGCGAGCAGTACTTC	CASSAGTGYREQYF
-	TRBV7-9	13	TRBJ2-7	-	TGTGCCAGCAGGCCGGCGTCGGGGAGGGAGCAGTACTTC	CASRPASGREQYF
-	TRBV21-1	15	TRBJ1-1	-	TGTGCCAGCAGCATTCGGGACAGGGGGGACACTGAAGCTTTCTTT	CASSIRDRGDTEAFF
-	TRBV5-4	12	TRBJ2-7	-	TGTGCCAGCAGCGAGCTACAGGGAGAGCAGTACTTC	CASSELQGEQYF
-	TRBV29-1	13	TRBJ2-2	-	TGCAGCGTTGACCCACTAGGAAACGGGGAGCTGTTTTTT	CSVDPLGNGELFF
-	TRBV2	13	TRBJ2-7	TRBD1	TGTGCCAGCAGTGGGGGCAGGGGGTCCGAGCAGTACTTC	CASSGGRGSEQYF
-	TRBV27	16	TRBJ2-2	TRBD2	TGTGCCAGCAGAACCGGGACTAGCGGGTTCACCGGGGAGCTGTTTTTT	CASRTGTSGFTGELFF
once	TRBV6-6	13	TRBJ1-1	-	TGTGCCAGCAGTTTACCGGGATCTTTTGAAGCTTTCTTT	CASSLPGSFEAFF
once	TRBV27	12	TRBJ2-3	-	TGTGCCAGCAGTGCGTCGACAGATACGCAGTATTTT	CASSASTDTQYF
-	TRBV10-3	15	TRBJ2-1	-	TGTGCCATCAGTGAAGAGGGAATCGGGGGCAATGAGCAGTTCTTC	CAISEEGIGGNEQFF
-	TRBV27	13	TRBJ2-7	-	TGTGCCAGCAAACAGGGTAGCTCCTACGAGCAGTACTTC	CASKQGSSYEQYF
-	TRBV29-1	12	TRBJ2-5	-	TGCAGCGTTGTGGGAGGGGGGGAGACCCAGTACTTC	CSVVGGGETQYF
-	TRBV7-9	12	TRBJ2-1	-	TGTGCCAGCAGCCTCACTAACAATGAGCAGTTCTTC	CASSLTNNEQFF
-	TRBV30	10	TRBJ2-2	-	TGTGCCTGGAGTCTCGGGGAGCTGTTTTTT	CAWSLGELFF
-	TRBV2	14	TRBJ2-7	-	TGTGCCAGCACTGCCTTACGGAGCTCCTACGAGCAGTACTTC	CASTALRSSYEQYF
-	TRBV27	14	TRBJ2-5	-	TGTGCCAGCAGTTTAGGGGGGTCCGGGGAGACCCAGTACTTC	CASSLGGSGETQYF
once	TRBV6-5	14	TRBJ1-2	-	TGTGCCAGCAGTACCGGGACACGGTCTTATGGCTACACCTTC	CASSTGTRSYGYTF
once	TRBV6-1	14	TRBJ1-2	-	TGTGCCAGCAGTGAAGACGGAGTGACCTATGGCTACACCTTC	CASSEDGVTYGYTF
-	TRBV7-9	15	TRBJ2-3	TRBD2	TGTGCCAGCAGCTTACGGCGGGAGTGGGAAGATACGCAGTATTTT	CASSLRREWEDTQYF
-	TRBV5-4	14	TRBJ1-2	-	TGTGCCAGCAGCTTTAGAGGAACCTACTATGGCTACACCTTC	CASSFRGTYYGYTF
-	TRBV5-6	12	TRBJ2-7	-	TGTGCCAGCAGCGGGGCCCTTTACGAGCAGTACTTC	CASSGALYEQYF
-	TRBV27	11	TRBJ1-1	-	TGTGCCAGCGGGGCGTTCACTGAAGCTTTCTTT	CASGAFTEAFF
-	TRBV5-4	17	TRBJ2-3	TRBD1	TGTGCCAGCAGCCCCCATCCGGGACAGGGGGTAACAGATACGCAGTATTTT	CASSPHPGQGVTDTQYF
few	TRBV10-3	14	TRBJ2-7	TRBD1	TGTGCCATCAGCGGGGACAGGTTCTCCTACGAGCAGTACTTC	CAISGDRFSYEQYF
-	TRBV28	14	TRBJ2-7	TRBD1	TGTGCCAGCAACCGGGACAGGAACTCCTACGAGCAGTACTTC	CASNRDRNSYEQYF
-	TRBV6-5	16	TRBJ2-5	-	TGTGCCAGCAGTTACGGTTTAGAGGCCCGCCAAGAGACCCAGTACTTC	CASSYGLEARQETQYF
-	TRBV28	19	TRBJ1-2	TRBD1	TGTGCCAGCAGGCACCGGAACCTGGTCGCCCGACAGGGGGCCTTTGGCTACACCTTC	CASRHRNLVARQGAFGYTF
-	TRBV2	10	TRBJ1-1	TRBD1	TGTGCCACTGTGACAGGGGAGGCTTTCTTT	CATVTGEAFF
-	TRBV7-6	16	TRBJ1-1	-	TGTGCCAGCACCGAGACGGGGGGGTTGGGGAACACTGAAGCTTTCTTT	CASTETGGLGNTEAFF
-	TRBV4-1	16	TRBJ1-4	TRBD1	TGCGCCAGCAGCCAAGATAAGGGGACAGGGGATGGAAAACTGTTTTTT	CASSQDKGTGDGKLFF